This record looks at one TCR beta chain sequence and its context. This CDR3 contains 16 residues. The V segment lost 4 bases and the J segment 7 bases; nucleotides outside the gene matches: 11. Germline CDR1 is SGHRS and CDR2 is YFSETQ. Profiled with immunoSEQ multiplex PCR; TCRdb holds only in-frame clones, not every one. The profile shows about 70,000 clones, 86% of them singletons. This entry belongs to a study of blood T cell repertoires in COVID-19. This sequence was found in a human donor in a cohort sampled during active COVID-19. Input material: peripheral blood. The chain is built from TRBV5-1 and TRBJ2-4, with 10 bases lining up with TRBD1. CDR3 sequence: CASSRRTRDRGNIQYF. CDR3 bases: TGCGCCAGCAGCCGTCGAACCCGGGACAGGGGTAACATTCAGTACTTC.